Listed here are 23 T cell receptor beta chains from one sample, sequenced in a study of OX40 agonist ivuxolimab in advanced cancers. The receptor library was made with the immunoSEQ multiplex PCR assay. This immuneACCESS table, as held by TCRdb, lists in-frame sequences with V and J called but not all clones. Of the missing ones, under half trace to an unresolved V gene in checked studies; the others have no known cause. Present in this sample are tens of thousands of clones, about nine tenths of which were seen just once. The ten largest clones represent less than 0.85% of the sample. The specimen was CD4+ or CD8+ T cells sorted from blood, collected in a trial of the OX40 agonist ivuxolimab. The receptors shown here come from an adult with an advanced solid tumor such as melanoma, head and neck, liver or kidney cancer.

The gene calls are TRBV7-9 and TRBJ1-5; D is undetermined. Germline CDR1 SEHNR, CDR2 FQNEAQ (reference sequence). The CDR3 is 13 amino acids. V was cut by 5 bases and J by 1 base, with 6 bases left in between. In DNA form, the CDR3 reads TGTGCCAGCAGCCGGGAGAGCAATCAGCCCCAGCATTTT. Translation: CASSRESNQPQHF.

This clone was counted a single time. This sequence joins TRBV7-6 and TRBJ2-1; tentative D call: TRBD2 (5 bases). The CDR3 extends over 17 amino acids. V was cut by 2 bases and J by 2 bases, with 16 bases left in between. Germline-derived CDR1 and CDR2 are SGHVS and FNYEAQ. In nucleotides, the CDR3 is TGTGCCAGCAGCTTATATGTAGGCGGGTCGACCTACAATGAGCAGTTCTTC. It translates to CASSLYVGGSTYNEQFF.

The chain carries TRBV5-6 and TRBJ2-1, with D possibly being TRBD2 (6 bases). Trimming stripped 6 bases from V and 16 bases from J, with 26 bases between. Germline V CDR1 and CDR2: SGHDT, YYEEEE. This CDR3 spans 14 amino acids. The chain's CDR3 is CASTFGTPAAQAFF. CDR3 DNA: TGTGCCAGCACATTTGGGACTCCCGCAGCCCAGGCCTTCTTC.

V usage is TRBV27 and J usage is TRBJ2-3; weak D call: TRBD2 (6 bases). Germline V CDR1 and CDR2: MNHEY, SMNVEV (reference sequence). This CDR3 contains 16 residues. V was shortened by 1 base and J by 0 bases, with 11 bases between the two germline ends. CDR3 region: CASSLWGSGSTDTQYF. CDR3 in DNA: TGTGCCAGCAGTTTATGGGGTAGCGGTAGCACAGATACGCAGTATTTT.

The chain is built from TRBV9 and TRBJ2-1; D might be TRBD2 (7 bases). Germline V CDR1 and CDR2: SGDLS, YYNGEE. The V end was cut by 3 bases, the J end by 9 bases, with 16 bases between. CDR3 length: 14 amino acids. The CDR3 spells CASSGRGAWAEQFF. The CDR3, as DNA: TGTGCCAGCAGCGGTCGGGGGGCCTGGGCTGAGCAGTTCTTC.

The gene calls are TRBV9 and TRBJ2-7, with 9 bases identical to TRBD1. The germline V gene has CDR1 SGDLS and CDR2 YYNGEE. This CDR3 has 15 residues. Trimming took 2 bases from V and 4 from J; bases not matched to a gene: 7. CDR3 DNA sequence: TGTGCCAGCAGCGTCGGGGGGACAGGGCCTTACGAGCAGTACTTC. This codes for CASSVGGTGPYEQYF.

The genes are TRBV7-2 and TRBJ2-7, with 7 bases matching TRBD1. This CDR3 is built from 15 residues. CDR1 SGHTA and CDR2 FQGNSA come from the germline V gene. V lost 3 bases, J lost 5 bases, and 10 bases stayed unmatched. This CDR3 reads CASSLTGQGGDEQYF. The CDR3 DNA reads TGTGCCAGCAGCTTGACGGGACAAGGGGGCGACGAGCAGTACTTC.

This clone was picked up one time. The chain joins TRBV2 to TRBJ1-1, with 8 bases fitting TRBD1. CDR3 length: 14 amino acids. V lost 8 bases and J lost 1; bases outside the gene matches: 6. Per germline, CDR1 SNHLY and CDR2 FYNNEI. The CDR3, as DNA: TGTGCCAGCGGCCCACAGGGGGGGAACACTGAAGCTTTCTTT. As protein: CASGPQGGNTEAFF.

The chain recombines TRBV5-6 with TRBJ2-7; 12 bases agree with TRBD2. V shed 1 base, J shed 1 base, and the junction held 3 bases outside the gene matches. The CDR3 totals 16 residues. CDR1 SGHDT and CDR2 YYEEEE come from the germline V gene. The CDR3 region has the DNA TGTGCCAGCAGCTTGTTAGGACTAGCGGGGTCCTACGAGCAGTACTTC. Protein: CASSLLGLAGSYEQYF.

The chain links TRBV28 to TRBJ2-7; 11 bases are shared with TRBD2. Germline V gene sequence: CDR1 MDHEN, CDR2 SYDVKM. The trim removed 4 bases at V and 0 bases at J, leaving 5 bases unmatched. The CDR3 is made up of 16 amino acids. CDR3 in DNA: TGTGCCAGCAGTTCGGGACTAGCGGTTAGCTCCTACGAGCAGTACTTC. Its protein product is CASSSGLAVSSYEQYF.

This clone has only one observation. The chain has TRBV11-3 and TRBJ2-5, with D possibly called TRBD1 or TRBD2 (5 bases each). Trimming left V 8 bases short and J 1 base short, with 14 bases between. The CDR3 is 14 residues long. Germline loops: CDR1 SGHNT, CDR2 YENEEA. The CDR3 is CASSRDGSQETQYF. CDR3 coding DNA: TGTGCCAGCTCCCGGGACGGAAGCCAAGAGACCCAGTACTTC.

This CDR3 reads CAWSVSGGINGYTF. The CDR3, as DNA: TGTGCCTGGAGTGTAAGTGGAGGGATTAATGGCTACACCTTC. The chain employs TRBV30 and TRBJ1-2, with D unclear. The CDR3 is made up of 14 amino acids. CDR1 GTSNPN and CDR2 SVGIG come from the germline V gene (reference sequence). Trimming pared 0 bases from V and 6 bases from J, leaving 14 bases between.

This chain connects TRBV19 to TRBJ2-1; maybe TRBD1 (5 bases). Trimming removed 9 bases at V and 6 bases at J, with 21 bases between. The CDR3 contains 15 residues. The germline CDR1 and CDR2 sequences are LNHDA and SQIVND (reference sequence). The CDR3 spells CASKRQSSISNEQFF. The CDR3 DNA follows: TGTGCCAGCAAACGACAGTCTTCTATTTCCAATGAGCAGTTCTTC.

The count of this clone is one. The V and J genes are TRBV11-1 and TRBJ2-5; 7 bases agree with TRBD2. Germline CDR1 SGHAT, CDR2 FQDESV (reference sequence). The CDR3 covers 14 residues. V was clipped by 3 bases and J by 4 bases; unmatched bases: 5. CDR3 amino acids: CASSLRTRGETQYF. The CDR3, as DNA: TGTGCCAGCAGCTTGCGGACTAGAGGAGAGACCCAGTACTTC.

The rearrangement uses TRBV11-1 and TRBJ2-7, with no clear D. This CDR3 region has 12 residues. V was pared by 5 bases and J by 2 bases, with 7 bases between. Germline loops: CDR1 SGHAT, CDR2 FQDESV (reference sequence). CDR3 sequence (DNA): TGTGCCAGCAGCCGAGGCACCTACGAGCAGTACTTC. Its protein is CASSRGTYEQYF. Looking up the rest from reference TRBV11-1 and TRBJ2-7 gives the full variable domain: EAEVAQSPRYKITEKSQAVAFWCDPISGHATLYWYRQILGQGPELLVQFQDESVVDDSQLPKDRFSAERLKGVDSTLKIQPAELGDSAMYLCASSRGTYEQYFGPGTRLTVT.

This chain joins TRBV5-4 and TRBJ1-5; TRBD1 is a possible D gene (6 bases). V shed 2 bases and J shed 2 bases, with 20 bases lying between them. CDR3 length equals 18 residues. The germline gives CDR1 SGHNT, CDR2 YYREEE (reference sequence). CDR3 loop: CASSFRGGATGGNQPQHF. The CDR3 DNA is TGTGCCAGCAGCTTCCGCGGGGGCGCAACCGGGGGCAATCAGCCCCAGCATTTT. Using reference TRBV5-4 and TRBJ1-5 for the parts outside the CDR3, the full variable domain is ETGVTQSPTHLIKTRGQQVTLRCSSQSGHNTVSWYQQALGQGPQFIFQYYREEENGRGNFPPRFSGLQFPNYSSELNVNALELDDSALYLCASSFRGGATGGNQPQHFGDGTRLSIL.

V gene TRBV5-4 combines with J gene TRBJ2-4, with a tentative D call TRBD1 (6 bases). The CDR3 is 18 residues long. Germline lookup yields CDR1 SGHNT and CDR2 YYREEE (reference sequence). Trimming stripped 4 bases from V and 6 bases from J, with 26 bases between. The CDR3 DNA follows: TGTGCCAGCAGCGCCGCCGCCCCCGCCAACAGGGAGAGAAACATTCAGTACTTC. Protein product: CASSAAAPANRERNIQYF. Full variable domain (missing parts from reference TRBV5-4 and TRBJ2-4): ETGVTQSPTHLIKTRGQQVTLRCSSQSGHNTVSWYQQALGQGPQFIFQYYREEENGRGNFPPRFSGLQFPNYSSELNVNALELDDSALYLCASSAAAPANRERNIQYFGAGTRLSVL.

This clone came up once. The CDR3 loop is CASSSTRDEQFF. The CDR3, as DNA: TGTGCCAGCAGTTCGACCCGGGATGAGCAGTTCTTC. V gene TRBV28 combines with J gene TRBJ2-1; D is unclear. The CDR3 loop spans 12 amino acids. Trimming took 4 bases from V and 8 from J, leaving 9 bases between them. Germline CDR1 is MDHEN and CDR2 is SYDVKM.

This clone appeared once. The chain combines TRBV9 with TRBJ2-7, with a possible D match to TRBD2 (6 bases). The V gene's germline CDR1 is SGDLS and CDR2 YYNGEE. V was trimmed by 5 bases and J by 3 bases, leaving 18 bases between them. The CDR3 runs to 15 residues. The CDR3 DNA reads as TGTGCCAGCAGTGGGGGGAACGGGTACAGCTACGAGCAGTACTTC. Protein product: CASSGGNGYSYEQYF. The whole variable domain, remainder taken from reference TRBV9 and TRBJ2-7, is DSGVTQTPKHLITATGQRVTLRCSPRSGDLSVYWYQQSLDQGLQFLIQYYNGEERAKGNILERFSAQQFPDLHSELNLSSLELGDSALYFCASSGGNGYSYEQYFGPGTRLTVT.

The J gene is TRBJ2-7, the V gene TRBV18, with 7 nucleotides matching TRBD2. This CDR3 has 16 residues. V gave up 4 bases and J gave up 2 bases; unmatched junction bases: 11. CDR1 is KGHSH and CDR2 is LQKENI in the germline V gene. The CDR3 spells CASSHRTSTLPYEQYF. The DNA for the CDR3 is TGTGCCAGCTCACATCGGACTAGTACGTTACCCTACGAGCAGTACTTC.

This clone was recorded only once. The chain uses TRBV5-4 and TRBJ2-1, with 8 positions matching TRBD2. With 4 bases clipped from V and 10 bases from J, the junction kept 19 bases outside the gene matches. This CDR3 is 17 amino acids long. Germline V gene data show CDR1 as SGHNT and CDR2 as YYREEE (reference sequence). As DNA, the CDR3 is TGTGCCAGCAGCCTCGGCAGGAGCGGGAGAGAAAGAGGGGAGCAGTTCTTC. This sequence encodes CASSLGRSGRERGEQFF.

This rearrangement joins TRBV11-2 to TRBJ2-1; unclear D gene. The CDR3 contains 13 residues. The germline V gene has CDR1 SGHAT and CDR2 FQNNGV. V lost 2 bases and J lost 10, with 12 bases in between. The CDR3 loop reads CASSLLRAREQFF. DNA for the CDR3: TGTGCCAGCAGCTTACTAAGGGCGAGGGAGCAGTTCTTC.

V usage is TRBV19 and J usage is TRBJ2-3; D may correspond to TRBD1 or TRBD2 (6 bases each). V lost 3 bases and J lost 0, with 10 bases in between. There are 15 residues in the CDR3. The germline V gene has CDR1 LNHDA and CDR2 SQIVND (reference sequence). CDR3 in amino acids: CASSMGAGSTDTQYF. The CDR3 nucleotides are TGTGCCAGTAGTATGGGGGCGGGAAGCACAGATACGCAGTATTTT.